This is a list of T cell receptor beta chains from one sample in a study of Ad26.COV2.S vaccination and SARS-CoV-2 variants. Some clones are missing from TCRdb's copy, which holds only in-frame ones; the method was immunoSEQ multiplex PCR. In the table there are about 400,000 clones, more than 75% of which are singletons. Source: peripheral blood, taken in a trial of Ad26.COV2.S vaccine versus placebo. These receptors came from a person between 18 and 60 years old who received the Ad26.COV2.S COVID-19 vaccine or a placebo. Both conserved end residues are part of each CDR3. The D gene is left open where the match is weak. Clone size is shown for a subset of rows, as once, few, many or a class of expanded clone.

TRBJ2-4	few	TRBD1	TRBV5-4	TGTGCCAGCAGCACCGGGACAGGAACCATTCAGTACTTC	CASSTGTGTIQYF
TRBJ2-7	NA	TRBD1	TRBV5-1	TGCGCCAGCAGCTTGCGACAGGGGAACTACGAGCAGTACTTC	CASSLRQGNYEQYF
TRBJ2-2	NA	NA	TRBV19	TGTGCCAGTAGCATACGAGGGTTACCGTATTCCGGGGAGCTGTTTTTT	CASSIRGLPYSGELFF
TRBJ2-1	NA	TRBD2	TRBV19	TGTGCCAGCTCGGGACTAGCGGGGGGCAGCTCCTACAATGAGCAGTTCTTC	CASSGLAGGSSYNEQFF
TRBJ2-7	NA	NA	TRBV11-2	TGTGCCAGCAGCTCGCAGGCGCCCTACGAGCAGTACTTC	CASSSQAPYEQYF
TRBJ1-2	NA	NA	TRBV18	TGTGCCAGCTCACTAGGACAGAACTATGGCTACACCTTC	CASSLGQNYGYTF
TRBJ2-7	NA	NA	TRBV18	TGTGCCAGCTCACCTCCCCGGGGCTTATTAGAGCAGTACTTC	CASSPPRGLLEQYF
TRBJ2-1	NA	TRBD1	TRBV9	TGTGCCAGCAGCGTGGGGACAGTCCCCGGACCCGACAATGAGCAGTTCTTC	CASSVGTVPGPDNEQFF
TRBJ2-5	once	TRBD1	TRBV6-2/TRBV6-3	TGTGCCAGCAGTTACTGGGCGGGACAGGGACTTGAGACCCAGTACTTC	CASSYWAGQGLETQYF
TRBJ2-1	NA	NA	TRBV13	TGTGCCAGCATCCGGGCGGCGAGGAGGAATGAGCAGTTCTTC	CASIRAARRNEQFF
TRBJ1-1	NA	NA	TRBV18	TGTGCCAGCTCACCACGGGGCCAGGATACTGAAGCTTTCTTT	CASSPRGQDTEAFF
TRBJ2-3	NA	NA	TRBV5-1	TGCGCCAGCAGCTTGGCCTCTGACGAGACGCAGTATTTT	CASSLASDETQYF
TRBJ1-5	NA	NA	TRBV6-5	TGTGCCAGCAGCACGGACGGACGCAATCAGCCCCAGCATTTT	CASSTDGRNQPQHF
TRBJ2-7	NA	NA	TRBV11-1	TGTGCCAGCAGCTTAATTCGGACCGCAGCCTACGAGCAGTACTTC	CASSLIRTAAYEQYF
TRBJ2-7	NA	TRBD2	TRBV30	TGTGCCTGGAGTAGGGCGGGGGGGCATTTCGAGCAGTACTTC	CAWSRAGGHFEQYF
TRBJ1-3	once	NA	TRBV5-8	TGTGCCAGCAGCGTAATTGGGTACTCTGGAAACACCATATATTTT	CASSVIGYSGNTIYF
TRBJ1-5	once	NA	TRBV28	TGTGCCAGCAGCCATCAAAGCAATAGCAATCAGCCCCAGCATTTT	CASSHQSNSNQPQHF
TRBJ2-1	NA	NA	TRBV30	TGTGCCTGGGGGGGACTCAGCGATGAGCAGTTCTTC	CAWGGLSDEQFF
TRBJ1-4	once	NA	TRBV19	TGTGCCAGTAGTATGGGCCCTCGGTCAACTAATGAAAAACTGTTTTTT	CASSMGPRSTNEKLFF
TRBJ2-5	NA	TRBD2	TRBV30	TGTGCCTGGAGTTGGGGGGGAGAGACCCAGTACTTC	CAWSWGGETQYF
TRBJ2-3	NA	NA	TRBV5-1	TGCGCCAGCAGCCCCCTCGGGGCAGATACGCAGTATTTT	CASSPLGADTQYF
TRBJ2-4	NA	NA	TRBV5-6	TGTGCCAGCAGCTTGGGATGGGGGCCGCGGGTAGGGCTCATTCAGTACTTC	CASSLGWGPRVGLIQYF
TRBJ1-6	NA	NA	TRBV28	TGTGCCAGCAGTCTTGAAGGGGCAGTCCTGGGGTATAATTCACCCCTCCACTTT	CASSLEGAVLGYNSPLHF
TRBJ1-5	NA	NA	TRBV10-3	TGTGCCATCAGTGAGTCAGGGAATCAGCCCCAGCATTTT	CAISESGNQPQHF
TRBJ2-7	NA	NA	TRBV4-3	TGCGCCAGCAGCCAAGTAAGGCAGGCCTACGAGCAGTACTTC	CASSQVRQAYEQYF
TRBJ2-5	NA	NA	TRBV6-2/TRBV6-3	TGTGCCAGCAGTTACTGGTCCAGGGTAGGGGAGACCCAGTACTTC	CASSYWSRVGETQYF
TRBJ1-4	NA	NA	TRBV28	TGTGCCAGCAGTTTAGGAGGGAATGAAAAACTGTTTTTT	CASSLGGNEKLFF
TRBJ1-2	NA	NA	TRBV30	TGTGCCCGGGGTGGACTGGTATCGGACTACGGCTACACCTTC	CARGGLVSDYGYTF
TRBJ2-7	NA	TRBD1	TRBV10-3	TGTGCCATCAGTGAGGGACAGGAGACCTACGAGCAGTACTTC	CAISEGQETYEQYF
TRBJ2-7	NA	TRBD1	TRBV10-3	TGTGCCATCAGTGAAACCCGGGACAGGTTCTCCTACGAGCAGTACTTC	CAISETRDRFSYEQYF
TRBJ2-1	NA	NA	TRBV18	TGTGCCAGCTCACCACCGGGTTCCGGTATCAATGAGCAGTTCTTC	CASSPPGSGINEQFF
TRBJ1-2	NA	TRBD1	TRBV6-5	TGTGCCAGCAGTCCCAGGGGGGGGGTCTTCGATGGCTACACCTTC	CASSPRGGVFDGYTF
TRBJ2-3	NA	NA	TRBV28	TGTGCCAGCCGTGGCTACACAGATACGCAGTATTTT	CASRGYTDTQYF
TRBJ2-3	NA	NA	TRBV10-3	TGTGCCGCACGGGGGCCGACTAGCACAGATACGCAGTATTTT	CAARGPTSTDTQYF
TRBJ1-1	NA	NA	TRBV18	TGTGCCAGCTCACCGGGCGACACTGAAGCTTTCTTT	CASSPGDTEAFF
TRBJ2-7	NA	TRBD1	TRBV5-6	TGTGCCAGCAGCCCGGGACAGGGGGGCTACGAGCAGTACTTC	CASSPGQGGYEQYF
TRBJ2-3	NA	NA	TRBV5-4	TGTGCCAGCAGCTTAAAAGGGCGGATAACGCAGTATTTT	CASSLKGRITQYF
TRBJ2-3	NA	NA	TRBV3-1/TRBV3-2	TGTGCCAGCAGCCCGAGTGGCACAGATACGCAGTATTTT	CASSPSGTDTQYF
TRBJ1-3	NA	NA	TRBV3-1/TRBV3-2	TGTGCCAGCAGCATTCAGGGACCAGCTGGAAACACCATATATTTT	CASSIQGPAGNTIYF
TRBJ1-1	NA	NA	TRBV4-1	TGCGCCAGCAGCCAAGATAGACGGGCTATCCAAGCTTTCTTT	CASSQDRRAIQAFF
TRBJ2-5	NA	TRBD2	TRBV5-1	TGCGCCAGCAGCTTAAGCGGGGGGGCAGCCCAAGAGACCCAGTACTTC	CASSLSGGAAQETQYF
TRBJ2-1	NA	TRBD1	TRBV5-1	TGCGCCAGCAGCTACCGGGACAGCGGCTACAATGAGCAGTTCTTC	CASSYRDSGYNEQFF
TRBJ2-7	NA	NA	TRBV6-5	TGTGCCAGCAGTTACTCCGGGCGTGGATCCTACGAGCAGTACTTC	CASSYSGRGSYEQYF
TRBJ2-7	few	NA	TRBV12-3/TRBV12-4	TGTGCCAGCAGTCTGACCTACGAGCAGTACTTC	CASSLTYEQYF
TRBJ1-1	once	NA	TRBV4-3	TGCGCCAGCAGCCAAGGCAGCGCGGGGGGTACTGAAGCTTTCTTT	CASSQGSAGGTEAFF